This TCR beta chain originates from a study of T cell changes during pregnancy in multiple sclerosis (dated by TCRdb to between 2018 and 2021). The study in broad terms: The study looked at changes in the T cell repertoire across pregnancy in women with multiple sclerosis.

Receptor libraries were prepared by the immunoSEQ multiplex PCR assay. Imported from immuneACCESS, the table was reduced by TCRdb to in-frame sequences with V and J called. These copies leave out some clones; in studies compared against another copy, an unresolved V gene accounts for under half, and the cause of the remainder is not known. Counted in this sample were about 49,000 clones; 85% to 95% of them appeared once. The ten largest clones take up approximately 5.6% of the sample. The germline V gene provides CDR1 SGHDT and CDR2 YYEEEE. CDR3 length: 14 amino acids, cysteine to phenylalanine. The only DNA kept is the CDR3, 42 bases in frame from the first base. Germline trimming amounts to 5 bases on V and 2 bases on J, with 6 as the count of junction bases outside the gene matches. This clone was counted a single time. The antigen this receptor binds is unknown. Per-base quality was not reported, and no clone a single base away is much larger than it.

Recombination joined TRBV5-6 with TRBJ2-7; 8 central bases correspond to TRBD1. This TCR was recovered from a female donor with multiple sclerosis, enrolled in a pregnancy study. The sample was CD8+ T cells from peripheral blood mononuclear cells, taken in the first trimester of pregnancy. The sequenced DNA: TGTGCCAGCAGTTGGGACAGGAGCACCTACGAGCAGTACTTC. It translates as CASSWDRSTYEQYF.